Each of the 17 T cell receptor beta chains below was sequenced from the same sample in a study of monozygotic twins with inflammatory bowel disease. TCRdb reanalyzed the 5' RACE reads, giving one entry per CDR3 protein sequence and no DNA. This table lists a few hundred thousand distinct CDR3 sequences. Sequencing used blood. The receptor set was obtained from a human donor with ulcerative colitis or Crohn's disease, or a healthy co-twin of an affected twin (not recorded which).

V and J are TRBV6-5 and TRBJ1-4; the D call from TCRdb, TRBD1, cannot be confirmed without DNA. The CDR3 is made up of 16 amino acids. Germline V gene sequence: CDR1 MNHEY, CDR2 SVGAGI. Here the CDR3 reads CASSYGAGALNEKLFF.

The CDR3 protein is CASIFRGAGYSPLHF. The chain carries TRBV12-3 or TRBV12-4 and TRBJ1-6. The CDR3 covers 15 residues.

The V gene is TRBV7-2, the J gene TRBJ1-5; as DNA is missing, the TRBD1 call by TCRdb cannot be tested. CDR1 SGHTA and CDR2 FQGNSA come from the germline V gene. There are 15 residues in the CDR3. CDR3 residues: CASSTQGTGNQPQHF.

The chain joins TRBV20-1 to TRBJ1-1; TCRdb names TRBD1, which stays unverified in the absence of DNA. CDR3 length: 15 amino acids. Germline CDR1 reads DFQATT; CDR2 reads SNEGSKA (reference sequence). CDR3 residues: CSAGRERGGYTEAFF.

The chain uses TRBV5-1 and TRBJ2-7. Germline loops: CDR1 SGHRS, CDR2 YFSETQ. The CDR3 loop spans 14 amino acids. The CDR3 sequence is CASSLEGSGHEQYF.

The chain couples TRBV5-1 to TRBJ2-2. The CDR3 spans 17 residues. Germline loops: CDR1 SGHRS, CDR2 YFSETQ. CDR3 loop: CASSYLSINLNTGELFF.

The chain joins TRBV12-3 or TRBV12-4 to TRBJ1-2. The CDR3 loop spans 16 amino acids. The CDR3 sequence is CASSLFAARQDYGYTF.

This chain uses TRBV7-2 with TRBJ1-1; the TCRdb call, TRBD1, lacks DNA for checking. This CDR3 spans 14 amino acids. From germline, CDR1 is SGHTA and CDR2 FQGNSA. This chain's CDR3 is CASTRTGRNTEAFF.

This chain connects TRBV29-1 to TRBJ2-7; TCRdb indicates TRBD2, and absent DNA this call remains unverified. The V gene's germline CDR1 is SQVTM and CDR2 ANQGSEA. The CDR3 runs to 14 residues. CDR3 residues: CSVDPSKFLYEQYF.

The chain employs TRBV18 and TRBJ2-7; TCRdb lists TRBD1, though no DNA is available to test this call. The germline V gene has CDR1 KGHSH and CDR2 LQKENI. CDR3 size: 16 residues. CDR3 sequence reads: CASSPQRQGAVYEQYF.

The chain links TRBV7-8 to TRBJ2-3; there is no DNA to check the TCRdb D call of TRBD1. This CDR3 is built from 15 residues. Germline V gives CDR1 SGHVS, CDR2 FQNEAQ. The CDR3 loop reads CASSFKDRGLDTQYF.

The V gene is TRBV5-1, the J gene TRBJ2-5; TCRdb outputs TRBD1, but without DNA this stays unchecked. This CDR3 is 14 amino acids long. Per the germline V gene, CDR1 is SGHRS and CDR2 is YFSETQ. CDR3 sequence: CASSAGQYQETQYF.

The genes are TRBV5-4 and TRBJ2-1. The germline gives CDR1 SGHNT, CDR2 YYREEE (reference sequence). The CDR3 runs to 16 residues. The CDR3 spells CASSPQLASSYNEQFF.

This rearrangement joins TRBV10-3 to TRBJ2-3; the TCRdb call, TRBD2, lacks DNA for checking. CDR3 length: 18 residues. Germline CDR1 ENHRY, CDR2 SYGVKD. CDR3 sequence reads: CAISGGTSGGLPTDTQYF.

J is TRBJ1-2 and V is TRBV5-1. Germline V CDR1 and CDR2: SGHRS, YFSETQ. The CDR3 covers 14 residues. CDR3 amino acids: CASSLSLANYGYTF.

The rearrangement joins TRBV27 to TRBJ1-5. The CDR3 runs to 14 residues. Germline values: CDR1 MNHEY, CDR2 SMNVEV (reference sequence). The CDR3 is CASSFYNSNQPQHF.

The chain employs TRBV27 and TRBJ2-7; the D gene TCRdb calls, TRBD2, cannot be checked with no DNA. The CDR3 runs to 13 residues. The germline CDR1 and CDR2 sequences are MNHEY and SMNVEV (reference sequence). CDR3 protein: CASSLGSGATQYF.